Listed here are 14 T cell receptor beta chains from one sample, sequenced in a study of vaccination and CD4 T cells after COVID-19. These receptors are not linked to any known antigen. With the Oncomine TCR Beta short-read assay, DNA from cultured CD4+ T cells was sequenced. From the PCR reads, TCRdb called clonotypes with MiXCR, one entry per CDR3 protein. The sample carries about 18,000 distinct CDR3 sequences, 30% to 45% recorded once. As to treatment: 10-day PBMC culture with coronavirus spike peptide pools or control peptides (ViraFEST assay). Sequenced input: CD4+ T cells from blood, cultured in vitro. Receptors originate from a human donor who had recovered from COVID-19.

Relative to its sample, this clonotype is medium-sized. This chain uses TRBV7-2 with TRBJ1-2; D gene ambiguous. This CDR3 is built from 14 residues. Germline CDR1 SGHTA, CDR2 FQGNSA. V was pared by 2 bases and J by 1 base, with 8 bases between. CDR3 protein: CASSLTDLNYGYTF. CDR3 DNA sequence: TGTGCCAGCAGCTTAACCGATCTTAACTATGGCTACACCTTC.

This rearrangement joins TRBV19 to TRBJ1-5, with D uncertain. V gave up 4 bases and J gave up 0 bases, with 10 bases separating them. CDR3 length equals 15 residues. CDR1 LNHDA and CDR2 SQIVND come from the germline V gene (reference sequence). The CDR3 loop reads CASSNKHNSNQPQHF. CDR3 coding DNA: TGTGCCAGTAGTAACAAGCACAATAGCAATCAGCCCCAGCATTTT.

This clonotype appeared a few times. The CDR3 DNA is TGTGCCAGCAGCTTCGACTGGTCAGATACGCAGTATTTT. It translates to CASSFDWSDTQYF. The J gene is TRBJ2-3, the V gene TRBV7-9, with unresolved D. The CDR3 totals 13 residues. Trimming took off 3 bases at V and 4 bases at J, with 8 bases between the two ends. Germline values: CDR1 SEHNR, CDR2 FQNEAQ (reference sequence). Full variable domain (remainder filled in from reference TRBV7-9 and TRBJ2-3): DTGVSQNPRHKITKRGQNVTFRCDPISEHNRLYWYRQTLGQGPEFLTYFQNEAQLEKSRLLSDRFSAERPKGSFSTLEIQRTEQGDSAMYLCASSFDWSDTQYFGPGTRLTVL.

The chain combines TRBV5-1 with TRBJ1-6, with D possibly being TRBD1 (5 bases). This CDR3 has 15 amino acids. Trimming removed 1 base from V and 6 bases from J, with 11 bases in between. CDR1 and CDR2 from the germline V gene are SGHRS and YFSETQ. The CDR3 here is CASSLLQGGNSPLHF. CDR3 DNA: TGCGCCAGCAGCTTGTTGCAGGGAGGTAATTCACCCCTCCACTTT. Full variable domain (outside the CDR3, taken from reference TRBV5-1 and TRBJ1-6): KAGVTQTPRYLIKTRGQQVTLSCSPISGHRSVSWYQQTPGQGLQFLFEYFSETQRNKGNFPGRFSGRQFSNSRSEMNVSTLELGDSALYLCASSLLQGGNSPLHFGNGTRLTVT.

The chain couples TRBV4-3 to TRBJ2-3, with 9 bases fitting TRBD1. The trim removed 1 base at V and 10 bases at J, leaving 9 bases unmatched. This CDR3 is 15 amino acids long. Germline lookup yields CDR1 LGHNA and CDR2 YSLEER. The CDR3, as DNA: TGCGCCAGCAGCCAAGGGACAGGGGTTAGGGATCCGCAGTATTTT. Translated, it gives CASSQGTGVRDPQYF.

J is TRBJ2-5 and V is TRBV14; the match to TRBD2 covers 7 bases. Germline values: CDR1 SGHDN, CDR2 FVKESK. With V trimmed by 1 base and J by 5 bases, 10 bases remained unmatched. The CDR3 loop spans 16 amino acids. CDR3 sequence reads: CASSQGGLVLWETQYF. Here the CDR3 DNA reads TGTGCCAGCAGCCAAGGTGGACTAGTATTGTGGGAGACCCAGTACTTC.

The chain couples TRBV27 to TRBJ2-3; D uncertain. This CDR3 has 13 amino acids. Trimming shortened V by 6 bases and J by 1 base, and 8 bases separated the two germline ends. CDR1 and CDR2 from the germline V gene are MNHEY and SMNVEV (reference sequence). CDR3 DNA sequence: TGTGCCAGCAGATCCTCTGGCACAGATACGCAGTATTTT. Translated: CASRSSGTDTQYF.

This clonotype was counted between two and nine times. This chain's CDR3 is CASSLGTSGIYEQYF. CDR3 DNA sequence: TGTGCCAGCAGCTTAGGGACTAGCGGGATTTACGAGCAGTACTTC. V is TRBV7-2 and J is TRBJ2-7; 12 nucleotides match TRBD2. In germline, CDR1 is SGHTA, CDR2 FQGNSA. Losses at the gene ends were 1 base for V and 4 bases for J; bases not matched to a gene: 2. This CDR3 comprises 15 residues.

This clonotype was observed a few times. This sequence joins TRBV7-2 and TRBJ2-5; D not certain. V was shortened by 1 base and J by 1 base, with 4 bases between the two germline ends. Germline-derived CDR1 and CDR2 are SGHTA and FQGNSA. The CDR3 runs to 13 residues. DNA for the CDR3: TGTGCCAGCAGCTTAGTCAGCCAAGAGACCCAGTACTTC. This translates into CASSLVSQETQYF.

The J gene is TRBJ2-1, the V gene TRBV28; D gene uncertain. From germline, CDR1 is MDHEN and CDR2 SYDVKM. The germline V and J ends were trimmed by 7 bases and 5 bases, with 15 bases remaining between them. CDR3 length: 14 residues. For the CDR3, the DNA is TGTGCCAGCACCGTCGCACAGCCCAACAATGAGCAGTTCTTC. Amino acid sequence: CASTVAQPNNEQFF.

The chain recombines TRBV5-1 with TRBJ1-1; TRBD1 aligns across 9 bases. V shed 0 bases, J shed 4 bases, and the junction held 10 bases outside the gene matches. The CDR3 spans 17 residues. The germline CDR1 and CDR2 sequences are SGHRS and YFSETQ. CDR3: CASSLVFTGGAGTEAFF. The CDR3 DNA is TGCGCCAGCAGCTTGGTCTTTACAGGGGGCGCGGGCACTGAAGCTTTCTTT.

This chain joins TRBV20-1 and TRBJ2-1, with a weak D call TRBD2 (7 bases). Trimming shortened V by 5 bases and J by 6 bases, and 20 bases separated the two germline ends. Germline V gene lookup returns CDR1 DFQATT and CDR2 SNEGSKA (reference sequence). The CDR3 is made up of 15 amino acids. The DNA of the CDR3 is TGCAGTGCTGGGGGGGCAGTGTTGAATTCCAATGAGCAGTTCTTC. This codes for CSAGGAVLNSNEQFF.

The chain combines TRBV19 with TRBJ2-5, with 9 bases identical to TRBD1. J lost 4 bases, V lost 9 bases, and 15 bases had no gene match. CDR1 is LNHDA and CDR2 is SQIVND in the germline V gene (reference sequence). The CDR3 consists of 16 residues. The CDR3 region is CASSIRSGQGGETQYF. Written as DNA, the CDR3 is TGTGCCAGCAGCATCAGATCGGGACAGGGAGGAGAGACCCAGTACTTC.

This clonotype has a handful of counts. The chain combines TRBV6-2 or TRBV6-3 with TRBJ2-3; 15 positions match TRBD2. The CDR3 covers 16 residues. The ends lost 5 bases at V and 3 bases at J; junction bases unmatched: 3. Germline V gives CDR1 MNHEY, CDR2 SVGEGT. The CDR3 loop reads CASSRTSGRATDTQYF. For the CDR3, the DNA is TGTGCCAGCAGTCGGACTAGCGGGAGGGCAACAGATACGCAGTATTTT.